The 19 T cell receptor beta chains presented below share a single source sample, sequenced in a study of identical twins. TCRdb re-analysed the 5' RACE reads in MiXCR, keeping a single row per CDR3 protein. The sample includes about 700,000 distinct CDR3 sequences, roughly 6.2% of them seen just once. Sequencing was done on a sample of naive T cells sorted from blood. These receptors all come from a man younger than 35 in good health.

The CDR3 nucleotides read TGTGCCAGCAGGGGGTCTAGTGTTATAGCCAAAAACATTCAGTACTTC. This sequence encodes CASRGSSVIAKNIQYF. The rearrangement links TRBV28 to TRBJ2-4; D unclear. The V end was cut by 6 bases, the J end by 0 bases, with 15 bases between. This CDR3 spans 16 amino acids. Germline values: CDR1 MDHEN, CDR2 SYDVKM.

The CDR3 loop is CASSYYRASSADTQYF. Written as DNA, the CDR3 is TGTGCCAGCAGCTACTACAGGGCGTCGTCCGCCGATACGCAGTATTTT. The chain carries TRBV11-2 and TRBJ2-3, with TRBD1 as a possible D gene (6 bases). The germline CDR1 and CDR2 sequences are SGHAT and FQNNGV. V lost 4 bases and J 6 bases, leaving 20 bases between the germline ends. This CDR3 is built from 16 residues.

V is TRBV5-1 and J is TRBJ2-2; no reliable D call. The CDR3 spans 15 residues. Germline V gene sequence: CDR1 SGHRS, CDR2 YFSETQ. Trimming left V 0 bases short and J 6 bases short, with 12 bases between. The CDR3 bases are TGCGCCAGCAGCTTGGCCCCGACTGCACCCGGGGAGCTGTTTTTT. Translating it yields CASSLAPTAPGELFF.

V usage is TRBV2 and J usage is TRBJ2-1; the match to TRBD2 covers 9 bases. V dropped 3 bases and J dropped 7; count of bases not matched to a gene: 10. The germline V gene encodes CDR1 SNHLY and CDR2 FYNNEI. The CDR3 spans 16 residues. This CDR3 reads CASSDRSSGNGNEQFF. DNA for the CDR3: TGTGCCAGCAGTGATCGGTCTAGCGGGAATGGGAATGAGCAGTTCTTC.

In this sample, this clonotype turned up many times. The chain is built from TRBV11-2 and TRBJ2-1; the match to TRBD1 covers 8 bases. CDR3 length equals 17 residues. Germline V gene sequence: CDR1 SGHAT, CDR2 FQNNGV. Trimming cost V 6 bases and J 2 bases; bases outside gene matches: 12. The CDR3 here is CASRTGPGTGPYNEQFF. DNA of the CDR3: TGTGCCAGCAGGACGGGGCCAGGGACAGGCCCCTACAATGAGCAGTTCTTC.

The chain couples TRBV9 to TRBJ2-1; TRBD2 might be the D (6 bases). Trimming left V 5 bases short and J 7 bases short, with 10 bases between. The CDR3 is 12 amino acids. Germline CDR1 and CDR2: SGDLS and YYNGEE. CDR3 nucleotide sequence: TGTGCCAGCAGGGACTACGGAAATGAGCAGTTCTTC. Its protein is CASRDYGNEQFF.

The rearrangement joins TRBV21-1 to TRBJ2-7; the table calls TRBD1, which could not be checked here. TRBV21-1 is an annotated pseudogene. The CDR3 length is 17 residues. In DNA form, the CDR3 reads TGTGCCAGCAGCAAATTTCCAGGGACGGGAAGCTCCTACGAGCAGTACGTC. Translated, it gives CASSKFPGTGSSYEQYV.

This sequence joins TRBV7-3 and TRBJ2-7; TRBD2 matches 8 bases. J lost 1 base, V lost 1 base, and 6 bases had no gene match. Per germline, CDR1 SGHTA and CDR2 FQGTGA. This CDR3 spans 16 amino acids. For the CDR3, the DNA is TGTGCCAGCAGCTTAAATTCCGCGGGAGGTTCCTACGAGCAGTACTTC. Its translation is CASSLNSAGGSYEQYF. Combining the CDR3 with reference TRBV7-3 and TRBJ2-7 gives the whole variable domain GAGVSQTPSNKVTEKGKYVELRCDPISGHTALYWYRQSLGQGPEFLIYFQGTGAADDSGLPNDRFFAVRPEGSVSTLKIQRTERGDSAVYLCASSLNSAGGSYEQYFGPGTRLTVT.

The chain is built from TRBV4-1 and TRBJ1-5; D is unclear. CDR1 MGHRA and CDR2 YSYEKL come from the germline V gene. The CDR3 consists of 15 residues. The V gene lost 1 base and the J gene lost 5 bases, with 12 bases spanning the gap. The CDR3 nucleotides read TGCGCCAGCAGCCAAGTAGGTGGGCACCATCAGCCCCAGCATTTT. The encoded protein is CASSQVGGHHQPQHF.

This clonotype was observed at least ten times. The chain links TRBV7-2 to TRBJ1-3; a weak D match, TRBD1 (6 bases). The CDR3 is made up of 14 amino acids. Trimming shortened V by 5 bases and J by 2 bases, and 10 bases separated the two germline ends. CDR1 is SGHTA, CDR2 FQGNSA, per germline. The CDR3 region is CASSPGQTGNTIYF. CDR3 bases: TGTGCCAGCAGCCCCGGACAGACTGGAAACACCATATATTTT.

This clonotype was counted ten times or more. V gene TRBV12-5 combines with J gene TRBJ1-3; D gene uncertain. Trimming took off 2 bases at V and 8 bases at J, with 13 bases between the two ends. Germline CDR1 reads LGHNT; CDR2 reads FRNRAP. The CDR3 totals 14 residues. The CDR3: CASGLSSTWDTIYF. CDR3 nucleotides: TGTGCTAGTGGTTTGTCTTCGACCTGGGACACCATATATTTT.

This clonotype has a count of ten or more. DNA for the CDR3: TGCAGTCAAATCGGGACAGCCAACACCGGGGAGCTGTTTTTT. Amino acids: CSQIGTANTGELFF. V is TRBV20-1 and J is TRBJ2-2; TRBD1 aligns across 7 bases. Trimming took 8 bases from V and 2 from J; bases not matched to a gene: 8. The CDR3 totals 14 residues. The germline V gene encodes CDR1 DFQATT and CDR2 SNEGSKA (reference sequence).

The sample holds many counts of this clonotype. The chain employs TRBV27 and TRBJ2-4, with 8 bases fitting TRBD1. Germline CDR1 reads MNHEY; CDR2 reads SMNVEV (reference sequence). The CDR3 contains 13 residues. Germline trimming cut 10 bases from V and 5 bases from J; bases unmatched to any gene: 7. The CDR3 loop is CATTTGDENIQYF. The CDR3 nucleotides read TGTGCCACCACGACAGGGGATGAAAACATTCAGTACTTC.

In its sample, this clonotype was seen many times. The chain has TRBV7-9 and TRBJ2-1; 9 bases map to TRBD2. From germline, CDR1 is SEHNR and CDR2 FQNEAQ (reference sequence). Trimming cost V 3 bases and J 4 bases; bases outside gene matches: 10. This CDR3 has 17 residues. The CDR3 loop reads CASSFQGRLAVYNEQFF. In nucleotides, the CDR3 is TGTGCCAGCAGCTTTCAGGGCAGACTAGCGGTTTACAATGAGCAGTTCTTC.

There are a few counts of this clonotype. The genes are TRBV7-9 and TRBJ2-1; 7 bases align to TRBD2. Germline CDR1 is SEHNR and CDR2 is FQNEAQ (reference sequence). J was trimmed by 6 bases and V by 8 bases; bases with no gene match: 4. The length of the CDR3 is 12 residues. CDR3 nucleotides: TGTGCCAGCCTAGCGGAGGCCAATGAGCAGTTCTTC. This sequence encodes CASLAEANEQFF.

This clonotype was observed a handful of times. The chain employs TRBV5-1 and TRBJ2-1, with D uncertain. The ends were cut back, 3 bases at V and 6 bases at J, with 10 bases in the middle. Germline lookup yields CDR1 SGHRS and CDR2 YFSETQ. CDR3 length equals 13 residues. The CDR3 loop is CASSSRPLNEQFF. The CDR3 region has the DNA TGCGCCAGCAGCTCCCGACCTCTCAATGAGCAGTTCTTC. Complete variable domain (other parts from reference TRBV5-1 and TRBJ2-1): KAGVTQTPRYLIKTRGQQVTLSCSPISGHRSVSWYQQTPGQGLQFLFEYFSETQRNKGNFPGRFSGRQFSNSRSEMNVSTLELGDSALYLCASSSRPLNEQFFGPGTRLTVL.

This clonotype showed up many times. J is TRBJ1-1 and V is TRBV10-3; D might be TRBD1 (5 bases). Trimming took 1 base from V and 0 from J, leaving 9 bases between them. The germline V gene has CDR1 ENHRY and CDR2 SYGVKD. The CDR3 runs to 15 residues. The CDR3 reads CAISELKGVNTEAFF. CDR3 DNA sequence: TGTGCCATCAGTGAGTTGAAAGGGGTGAACACTGAAGCTTTCTTT.

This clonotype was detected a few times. The CDR3 sequence is CSVEVPRGLWETQYF. CDR3 DNA: TGCAGCGTTGAAGTTCCGAGAGGGCTGTGGGAGACCCAGTACTTC. This chain connects TRBV29-1 to TRBJ2-5; D may be TRBD2 (5 bases). Trimming took 1 base from V and 5 from J, leaving 17 bases between them. The CDR3 is 15 amino acids. Germline lookup yields CDR1 SQVTM and CDR2 ANQGSEA.

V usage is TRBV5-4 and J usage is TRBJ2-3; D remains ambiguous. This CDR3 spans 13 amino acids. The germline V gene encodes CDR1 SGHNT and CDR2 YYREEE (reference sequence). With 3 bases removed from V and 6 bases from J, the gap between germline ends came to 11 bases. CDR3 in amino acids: CASSSRPRDTQYF. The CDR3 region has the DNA TGTGCCAGCAGCTCTCGCCCCAGGGATACGCAGTATTTT.